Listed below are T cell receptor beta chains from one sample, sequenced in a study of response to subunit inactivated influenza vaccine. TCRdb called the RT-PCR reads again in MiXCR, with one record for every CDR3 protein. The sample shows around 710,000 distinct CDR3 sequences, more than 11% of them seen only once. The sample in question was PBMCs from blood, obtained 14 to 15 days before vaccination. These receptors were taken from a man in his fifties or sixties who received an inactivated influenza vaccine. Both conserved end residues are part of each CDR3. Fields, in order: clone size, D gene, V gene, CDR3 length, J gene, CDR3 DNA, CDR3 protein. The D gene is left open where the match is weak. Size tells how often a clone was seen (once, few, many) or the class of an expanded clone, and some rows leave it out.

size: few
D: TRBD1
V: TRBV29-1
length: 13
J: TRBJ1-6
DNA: TGCAGCGTGAATACAGGGGGCAATTCACCCCTCCACTTT
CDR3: CSVNTGGNSPLHF

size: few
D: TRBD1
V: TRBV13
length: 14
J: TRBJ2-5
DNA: TGTGCCAGCAGCAACGTGGACAGGCAAGAGACCCAGTACTTC
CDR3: CASSNVDRQETQYF

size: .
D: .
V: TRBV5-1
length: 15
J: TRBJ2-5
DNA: TGCGCCAGCAGCTTGGATAGGACAGCGGTGGGGACCCAGTACTTC
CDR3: CASSLDRTAVGTQYF

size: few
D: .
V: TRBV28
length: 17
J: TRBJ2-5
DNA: TGTGCCAGCAGTTTATCACGACTTCTTGGGAGCTGGGAGACCCAGTACTTC
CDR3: CASSLSRLLGSWETQYF

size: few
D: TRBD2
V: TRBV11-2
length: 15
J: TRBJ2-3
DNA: TGTGCCAGCAGCATTTCGGGAGGGCCAGCAGATACGCAGTATTTT
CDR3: CASSISGGPADTQYF

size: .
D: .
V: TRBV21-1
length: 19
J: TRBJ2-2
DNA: TGTGCCAGCAGCAAAGTAGGGAGGAACATGACACCAATTGTCGGGGAGCTGTTTTTT
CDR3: CASSKVGRNMTPIVGELFF

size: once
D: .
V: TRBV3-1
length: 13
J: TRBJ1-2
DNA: TGTGCCAGCAGCCAAACAACAGCCGTTGGCTACACCTTC
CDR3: CASSQTTAVGYTF

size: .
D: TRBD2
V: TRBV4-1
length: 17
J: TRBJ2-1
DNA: TGCGCCAGCAGCTCTATAAGTCCCGGGAGGAATAACAATGAGCAGTTCTTC
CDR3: CASSSISPGRNNNEQFF

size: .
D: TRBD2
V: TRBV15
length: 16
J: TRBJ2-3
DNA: TGTGCCACCAGCAGGTCAGCGGGGGCCCGCACAGATACGCAGTATTTT
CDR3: CATSRSAGARTDTQYF

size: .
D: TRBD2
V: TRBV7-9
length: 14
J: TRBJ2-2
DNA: TGTGCCAGCAGTCCCGGGACTAGCGCCGGGGAGCTGTTTTTT
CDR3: CASSPGTSAGELFF

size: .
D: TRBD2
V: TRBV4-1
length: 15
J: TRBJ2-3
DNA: TGCGCCAGCAGCCAGGATAGCGGGGGGTCAGATACGCAGTATTTT
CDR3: CASSQDSGGSDTQYF

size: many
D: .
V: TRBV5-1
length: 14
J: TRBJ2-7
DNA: TGCGCCAGCAGTCAATCGCATGCGTCAGCCGAGCAGTACTTC
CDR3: CASSQSHASAEQYF

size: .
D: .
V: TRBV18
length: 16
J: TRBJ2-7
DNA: TGTGCCAGCTCACCAGCCTCCGACAGTACCTCCTACGAGCAGTACTTC
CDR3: CASSPASDSTSYEQYF

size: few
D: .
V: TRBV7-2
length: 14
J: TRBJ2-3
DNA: TGTGCCAGCAGCAAAGGACACGCGGCAGATACGCAGTATTTT
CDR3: CASSKGHAADTQYF

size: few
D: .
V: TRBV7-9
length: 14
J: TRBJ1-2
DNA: TGTGCCAGCAGCTTAGAACAGAGGTTTGGAGGCTACACCTTC
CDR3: CASSLEQRFGGYTF

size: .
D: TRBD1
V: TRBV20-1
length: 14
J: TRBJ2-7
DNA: TGCAGTGCTAGGCAGGGACAGGGGGTCAACGAGCAGTACTTC
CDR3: CSARQGQGVNEQYF

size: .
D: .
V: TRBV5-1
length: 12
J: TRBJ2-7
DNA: TGCGCCAGCAGCTTGCCGGGGGACGAGCAGTACTTC
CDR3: CASSLPGDEQYF

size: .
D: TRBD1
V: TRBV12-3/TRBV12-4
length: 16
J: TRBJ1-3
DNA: TGTGCCAGCAGGACCCGGGACAGGGGGTCAGGAAACACCATATATTTT
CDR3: CASRTRDRGSGNTIYF

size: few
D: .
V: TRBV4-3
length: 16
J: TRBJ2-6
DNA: TGCGCCAGCAGCCAAGATCTTGGATCCGGGGCCAACGTCCTGACTTTC
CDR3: CASSQDLGSGANVLTF

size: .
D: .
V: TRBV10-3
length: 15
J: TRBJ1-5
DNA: TGTGCCATCAGTGAGGAGGGTCCGGGGAATCAGCCCCAGCATTTT
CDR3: CAISEEGPGNQPQHF

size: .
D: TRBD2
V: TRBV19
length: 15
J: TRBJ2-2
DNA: TGTGCCAGTAACGGGGGCGGGAGGTACACCGGGGAGCTGTTTTTT
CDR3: CASNGGGRYTGELFF

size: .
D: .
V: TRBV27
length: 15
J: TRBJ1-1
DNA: TGTGCCAGCAGTTTATCGGGCAGGATCGGGACTGAAGCTTTCTTT
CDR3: CASSLSGRIGTEAFF

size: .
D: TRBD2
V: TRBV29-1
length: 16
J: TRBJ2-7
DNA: TGCAGCGTTGTGAGACTAGCGGGGGCTTCGGGCAACGAGCAGTACTTC
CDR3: CSVVRLAGASGNEQYF

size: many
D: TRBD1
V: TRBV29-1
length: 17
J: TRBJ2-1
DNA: TGCAGCGTTGAAATAGGGGGCTTTTTGCACTCCTACAATGAGCAGTTCTTC
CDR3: CSVEIGGFLHSYNEQFF

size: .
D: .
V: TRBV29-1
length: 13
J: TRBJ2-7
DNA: TGCAGCGCCAGTGGGGGCCCATCCTACGAGCAGTACTTC
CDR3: CSASGGPSYEQYF

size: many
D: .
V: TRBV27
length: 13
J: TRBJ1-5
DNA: TGTGCCAGCAGTCTGACCGAGCGCCGGCCCCAGCATTTT
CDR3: CASSLTERRPQHF

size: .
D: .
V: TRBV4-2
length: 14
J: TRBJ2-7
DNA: TGTGCCAGCAGCCAAATCCAGACCACCTACGAGCAGTACTTC
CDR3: CASSQIQTTYEQYF

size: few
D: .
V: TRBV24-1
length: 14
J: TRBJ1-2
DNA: TGTGCCACCAGTGACATACAGATTAACTATGGCTACACCTTC
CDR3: CATSDIQINYGYTF

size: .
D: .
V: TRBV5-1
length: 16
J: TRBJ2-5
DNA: TGCGCCAGCAGCTTGGCCGCGACAGGGAGGGGGGAGACCCAGTACTTC
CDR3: CASSLAATGRGETQYF

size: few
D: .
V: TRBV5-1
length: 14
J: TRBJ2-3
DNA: TGCGCCAGCAGCGACCCCTCTAGCACAGATACGCAGTATTTT
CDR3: CASSDPSSTDTQYF

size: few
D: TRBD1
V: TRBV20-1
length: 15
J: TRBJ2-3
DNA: TGCAGTGCTAGAGATGGGACAGGGGAGTCAGATACGCAGTATTTT
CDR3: CSARDGTGESDTQYF

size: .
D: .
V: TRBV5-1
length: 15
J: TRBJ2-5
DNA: TGCGCCAGCAGCTTGGTTGGACCCAACCAAGAGACCCAGTACTTC
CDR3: CASSLVGPNQETQYF

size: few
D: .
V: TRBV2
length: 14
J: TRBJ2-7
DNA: TGTGCCAGCAGCCCTCGTATTGACGGCTACGAGCAGTACTTC
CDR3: CASSPRIDGYEQYF

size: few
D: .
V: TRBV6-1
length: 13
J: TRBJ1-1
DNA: TGTGCCAGCCAAAGCGTGGTGAACACTGAAGCTTTCTTT
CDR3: CASQSVVNTEAFF

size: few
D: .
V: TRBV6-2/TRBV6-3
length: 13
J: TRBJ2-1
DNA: TGTGCCAGCAGTTCCACAGGTACCAATGAGCAGTTCTTC
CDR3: CASSSTGTNEQFF

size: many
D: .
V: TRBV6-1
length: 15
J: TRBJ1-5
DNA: TGTGCCAGCAGCCCTTCGGGGGGCAGCAATCAGCCCCAGCATTTT
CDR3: CASSPSGGSNQPQHF

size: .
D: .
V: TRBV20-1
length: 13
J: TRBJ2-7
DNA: TGCAGTGTTGACAAATCGAATACCTACGAGCAGTACTTC
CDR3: CSVDKSNTYEQYF

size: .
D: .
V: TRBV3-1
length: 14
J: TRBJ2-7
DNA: TGTGCCAGCAGCTGGACACGGGGGAACTACGAGCAGTACTTC
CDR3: CASSWTRGNYEQYF

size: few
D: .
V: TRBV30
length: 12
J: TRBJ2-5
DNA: TGTGCCTGGAGTGTCTCTTTTCGGACCCAGTACTTC
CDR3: CAWSVSFRTQYF

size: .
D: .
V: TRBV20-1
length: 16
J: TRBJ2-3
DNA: TGCAGTGCGCGAGTACTCGGGCAGGCGAGCACAGATACGCAGTATTTT
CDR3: CSARVLGQASTDTQYF

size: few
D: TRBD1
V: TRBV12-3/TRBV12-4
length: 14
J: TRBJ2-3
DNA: TGTGCCAGCCGGCCCAGGGGGCCGGGAGATACGCAGTATTTT
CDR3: CASRPRGPGDTQYF

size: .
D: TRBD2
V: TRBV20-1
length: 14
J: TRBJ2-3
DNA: TGCAGTGCTAGGTCGTCGGGAGGGACAGATACGCAGTATTTT
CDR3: CSARSSGGTDTQYF

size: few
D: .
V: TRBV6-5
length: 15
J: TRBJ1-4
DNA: TGTGCCAGCAGTTACTCCGACGGACCTAATGAAAAACTGTTTTTT
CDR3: CASSYSDGPNEKLFF

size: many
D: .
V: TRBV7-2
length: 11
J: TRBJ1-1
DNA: TGTGCCAGCAGGATCGTGACTGAAGCTTTCTTT
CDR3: CASRIVTEAFF

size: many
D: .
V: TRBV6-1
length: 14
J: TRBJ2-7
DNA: TGTGCCAGCAGACACCGGGACAAATCCTACGAGCAGTACTTC
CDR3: CASRHRDKSYEQYF

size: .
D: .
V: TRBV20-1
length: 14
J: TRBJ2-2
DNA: TGCAGTGCTACGCCGGGAGAGATTGCCGGGGAGCTGTTTTTT
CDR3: CSATPGEIAGELFF

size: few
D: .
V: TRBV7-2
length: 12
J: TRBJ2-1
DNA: TGTGCCAGCAGCGAGGTCAACAATGAGCAGTTCTTC
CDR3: CASSEVNNEQFF

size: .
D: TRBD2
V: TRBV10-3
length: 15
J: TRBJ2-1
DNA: TGTGCCATCAGTGCGGAGAGCGGGAGGGCGAATGAGCAGTTCTTC
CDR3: CAISAESGRANEQFF

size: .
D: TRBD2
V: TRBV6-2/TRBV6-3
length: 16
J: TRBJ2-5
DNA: TGTGCCAGCAGTTCGCGACTAGCGGGGGGAGGAGAGACCCAGTACTTC
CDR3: CASSSRLAGGGETQYF

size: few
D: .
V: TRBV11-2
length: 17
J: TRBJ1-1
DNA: TGTGCCAGCACCTTCGATCCTACGGAGGGATCGAACACTGAAGCTTTCTTT
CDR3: CASTFDPTEGSNTEAFF

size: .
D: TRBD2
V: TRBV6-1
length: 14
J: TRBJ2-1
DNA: TGTGCCAGCAGTAAAGCGGGGGCGGTCATTGAGCAGTTCTTC
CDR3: CASSKAGAVIEQFF

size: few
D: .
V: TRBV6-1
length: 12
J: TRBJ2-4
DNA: TGTGCCAGCAGTGATGGGGGTAGGGTTCAGTACTTC
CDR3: CASSDGGRVQYF

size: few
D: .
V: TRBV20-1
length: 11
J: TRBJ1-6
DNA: TGCAGTGCTAGAGGGGGGTCACCCCTCCACTTT
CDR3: CSARGGSPLHF

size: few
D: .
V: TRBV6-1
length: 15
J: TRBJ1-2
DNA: TGTGCCAGCAGAGAGGACAGAGGGGGTACCTATGGCTACACCTTC
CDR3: CASREDRGGTYGYTF

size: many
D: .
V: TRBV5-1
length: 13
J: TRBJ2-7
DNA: TGCGCCAGCAGCTTGGACGGAGCCTACGAGCAGTACTTC
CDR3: CASSLDGAYEQYF

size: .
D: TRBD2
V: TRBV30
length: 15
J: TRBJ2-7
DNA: TGTGCCTGGAGGGTTCTCCGGGGGGAAACCTACGAGCAGTACTTC
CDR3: CAWRVLRGETYEQYF

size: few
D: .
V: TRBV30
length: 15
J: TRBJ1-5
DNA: TGTGCCTGGGGTGGGGGGCCGGGCTCTCATCAGCCCCAGCATTTT
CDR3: CAWGGGPGSHQPQHF

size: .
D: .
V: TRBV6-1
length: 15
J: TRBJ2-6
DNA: TGTGCCACCCTCGTGTGGGGGTCTGGGGCCAACGTCCTGACTTTC
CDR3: CATLVWGSGANVLTF

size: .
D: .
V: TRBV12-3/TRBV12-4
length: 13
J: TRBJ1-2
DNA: TGTGCCAGCAGTTTATTGGTTAACTATGGCTACACCTTC
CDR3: CASSLLVNYGYTF

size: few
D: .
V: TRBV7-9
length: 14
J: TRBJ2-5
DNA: TGTGCCAGCGGAGAGCGATTCCTACAAGAGACCCAGTACTTC
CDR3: CASGERFLQETQYF